This paragraph reports one T cell receptor beta chain. CDR1 MNHEY and CDR2 SVGEGT come from the germline V gene. This CDR3 region has 14 residues. The ends were cut back, 5 bases at V and 6 bases at J, with 14 bases in the middle. This entry comes from a study of control samples from healthy donors and cancer patients. The data were produced by immunoSEQ multiplex PCR, yet TCRdb's version contains in-frame clones alone and is incomplete. The data contain more than 100,000 clones, 91% of them singletons. The source is a woman aged 18-30 years in good health. Sequencing input: blood. The chain combines TRBV6-2 or TRBV6-3 with TRBJ1-5; D is undetermined. In DNA, the CDR3 is TGTGCCAGCAGTCCCTGGGAGGGATTTCAGCCCCAGCATTTT. Amino acid sequence: CASSPWEGFQPQHF.